These T cell receptor beta chains were read from a single sample in a study of regulatory T cells in long-lasting Graves disease. TCRdb reprocessed the multiplex PCR reads with MiXCR, giving one entry per CDR3 protein. This sample has roughly 560,000 distinct CDR3 sequences, with roughly 16% found just once. The data also belong to a second study, concerning T cells in Graves' hyperthyroidism and ophthalmopathy.

Sample: peripheral blood mononuclear cells (PBMCs), taken at new diagnosis, from a patient treated with antithyroid drugs. The source is a woman aged 35-60 years with Graves disease. Each CDR3 is given with its conserved first and last residue. A D gene is named only where the DNA matches it firmly. Expanded clones get a size class; other rows say once, few or many, or leave the size out.

clone_size,v_call,d_call,j_call,cdr3_aa,cdr3_nt
many,TRBV12-3/TRBV12-4,TRBD1,TRBJ1-5,CASKTGAQPQHF,TGTGCCAGCAAGACAGGGGCTCAGCCCCAGCATTTT
many,TRBV20-1,-,TRBJ1-1,CSANPAANTEAFF,TGCAGTGCGAACCCGGCAGCTAACACTGAAGCTTTCTTT
-,TRBV5-6,TRBD1,TRBJ1-1,CACSAGTANTEAFF,TGTGCCTGCAGTGCGGGGACAGCCAACACTGAAGCTTTCTTT
-,TRBV6-2/TRBV6-3,-,TRBJ2-2,CASSYSPQNTGELFF,TGTGCCAGCAGTTACTCACCCCAGAACACCGGGGAGCTGTTTTTT
-,TRBV7-9,TRBD2,TRBJ2-3,CASSLWLAGQDTQYF,TGTGCCAGCAGCTTGTGGCTAGCGGGCCAAGATACGCAGTATTTT
-,TRBV7-3,TRBD2,TRBJ2-2,CSSSPSGGITGELFF,TGTTCCAGCAGCCCTAGCGGGGGCATTACCGGGGAGCTGTTTTTT
many,TRBV20-1,TRBD2,TRBJ2-3,CSASPSGGSDTQYF,TGCAGTGCTAGTCCTAGCGGGGGGTCAGATACGCAGTATTTT
many,TRBV20-1,TRBD1,TRBJ1-1,CSARGRGPKTEAFF,TGCAGTGCTAGGGGCAGGGGGCCGAAAACTGAAGCTTTCTTT
few,TRBV5-5,TRBD2,TRBJ2-1,CASSLGLAGGPNEQFF,TGTGCCAGCAGCTTAGGACTAGCGGGGGGGCCCAATGAGCAGTTCTTC
-,TRBV7-6,TRBD2,TRBJ2-7,CASSLVSAGGGYEQYF,TGTGCCAGCAGCTTAGTGTCAGCGGGGGGGGGTTACGAGCAGTACTTC
few,TRBV19,TRBD1,TRBJ1-4,CASNPDRGATNEKLFF,TGTGCCAGTAACCCGGACAGGGGTGCAACTAATGAAAAACTGTTTTTT
many,TRBV5-1,-,TRBJ2-3,CASNEQASTDTQYF,TGCGCCAGCAACGAGCAAGCTAGCACAGATACGCAGTATTTT
-,TRBV7-3,-,TRBJ2-1,CASSPEDGQQFF,TGTGCCAGCAGCCCCGAGGACGGTCAGCAGTTCTTC
-,TRBV4-1,-,TRBJ1-1,CASSQEGAVFGEAFF,TGCGCCAGCAGCCAAGAGGGGGCGGTGTTTGGTGAAGCTTTCTTT
-,TRBV19,-,TRBJ2-7,CASSIAPEPYEQYF,TGTGCCAGTAGTATTGCCCCGGAACCCTACGAGCAGTACTTC
few,TRBV12-5,-,TRBJ2-3,CASGPDVSDTQYF,TGTGCTAGTGGCCCGGACGTAAGCGATACGCAGTATTTT
few,TRBV12-5,TRBD2,TRBJ2-1,CASTGGTNEQFF,TGTGCTAGCACGGGGGGAACAAATGAGCAGTTCTTC
few,TRBV12-3/TRBV12-4,-,TRBJ2-7,CASTGGGTPYEQYF,TGTGCCTCAACGGGGGGCGGAACCCCCTACGAGCAGTACTTC
many,TRBV6-1,-,TRBJ1-2,CASSDRAGYGYTF,TGTGCCAGCAGTGACAGGGCAGGCTATGGCTACACCTTC
-,TRBV24-1,-,TRBJ2-2,CATSPGNRDTGELFF,TGTGCCACCAGCCCCGGCAACAGAGACACCGGGGAGCTGTTTTTT